This T cell receptor (beta chain) was identified during a study of cytomegalovirus exposure and HLA in healthy donors. Study-wide results and limits: About 87% or about 30% of the time was how often most TCR beta V segments were productive, according to an earlier analysis.

Trimming took 1 base from V and 4 from J, leaving 11 bases between them. The CDR3 has 15 amino acids. In germline, CDR1 is SGHTA, CDR2 FQGNSA. Sampled while nominally healthy, donors likely had unrecorded immune exposures. As to this clone: The antigen is undetermined.

Use of 60 Vbeta and 13 Jbeta primers characterized the PCR. Profiling relied on immunoSEQ multiplex PCR, and the TCRdb table lists in-frame clones only, not all of them. Of tens of thousands of clones in the sample, about 76% are singletons; the top ten hold over 2.5%. The chain carries TRBV7-2 and TRBJ1-3; D is undetermined. This sequence originates from a man aged 18 to 29 in good health and CMV-seronegative. What was sequenced was PBMCs. CDR3 in DNA: TGTGCCAGCAGCTTAGTCGGCGGAGACGGAAACACCATATATTTT. Its protein product is CASSLVGGDGNTIYF.